This TCR beta chain was recorded in a study of blood T cell repertoires in COVID-19. Study-level background: Donors in the United States, Italy and Spain gave samples during acute or convalescent COVID-19. T cells, B-cell-depleted T cells, or PBMCs supplied cDNA or gDNA.

This clone showed up just a few times. Original data processing: Amplification of reference gene primers was used by the study to estimate nucleated cell counts. Repertoires were generated with immunoSEQ multiplex PCR, while TCRdb's copy carries only in-frame clones and drops some. From that table come the V and J calls and clone size; the DNA was used to work out D and trimming. The sample holds approximately 90,000 clones, 65% to 85% seen once. The sample comprised peripheral blood. The receptor's source is a man at least 80 years old with active or convalescent COVID-19.

This CDR3 is CASSPGVGGDEKLFF. The CDR3 nucleotides are TGCGCCAGCAGCCCCGGGGTAGGGGGAGATGAAAAACTGTTTTTT. V gene TRBV5-1 combines with J gene TRBJ1-4; D is possibly TRBD1 (6 bases). CDR3 size: 15 residues. V lost 4 bases to trimming and J lost 6 bases, with 16 bases between them. Germline V gives CDR1 SGHRS, CDR2 YFSETQ. Combining the CDR3 with reference TRBV5-1 and TRBJ1-4 gives the whole variable domain KAGVTQTPRYLIKTRGQQVTLSCSPISGHRSVSWYQQTPGQGLQFLFEYFSETQRNKGNFPGRFSGRQFSNSRSEMNVSTLELGDSALYLCASSPGVGGDEKLFFGSGTQLSVL.